These 23 T cell receptor beta chains came from one sample sequenced in a study of breast tumors, draining lymph nodes, adjacent tissues. TCRdb redid the calling of the multiplex PCR reads with MiXCR, one entry per CDR3 protein. The sample lists about 230,000 distinct CDR3 sequences, approximately 29% occurring once. Samples came from axillary lymph nodes draining the breast cancer. The source material was axillary lymph node tissue. All receptors come from a female donor with breast cancer. Some clones in this sample may be carry-over from other donors' samples.

This clonotype has a count of ten or more. CDR3 sequence (DNA): TGTGCCAGTAGTACCCGACTAGCGGGAGGAGTCGGCACAGATACGCAGTATTTT. Protein: CASSTRLAGGVGTDTQYF. V usage is TRBV19 and J usage is TRBJ2-3; 13 bases align to TRBD2. CDR3 length: 18 residues. After removal of 4 bases from V and 1 base from J, the junction contained 8 bases not matched to a gene. Germline assignment: CDR1 LNHDA and CDR2 SQIVND (reference sequence).

V is TRBV18 and J is TRBJ2-3; TRBD1 matches 8 bases. The V and J ends lost 2 bases and 5 bases, in that order; junction bases with no gene match: 6. The germline V gene encodes CDR1 KGHSH and CDR2 LQKENI. The CDR3 has 15 amino acids. CDR3 loop: CASSPNPGGKDTQYF. CDR3 coding DNA: TGTGCCAGCTCACCAAACCCAGGGGGCAAAGATACGCAGTATTTT.

The sample holds many counts of this clonotype. The chain employs TRBV20-1 and TRBJ2-3; 8 bases are a match to TRBD1. Germline values: CDR1 DFQATT, CDR2 SNEGSKA (reference sequence). Trimming at V came to 6 bases and at J to 1 base, leaving 6 bases not matched to a gene. The CDR3 consists of 14 residues. The CDR3 DNA follows: TGCAGTGCCTTCCAGGGGGCGCGCACAGATACGCAGTATTTT. This encodes CSAFQGARTDTQYF.

This clonotype was observed a few times. The chain couples TRBV28 to TRBJ2-7; either TRBD1 or TRBD2 may fit D (5 bases each). Germline values: CDR1 MDHEN, CDR2 SYDVKM. Deletions cut 6 bases from V and 2 bases from J, with 14 bases between. This CDR3 contains 14 residues. The CDR3: CASRAGTGTYEQYF. In DNA, the CDR3 is TGTGCCAGCAGGGCAGGGACGGGAACCTACGAGCAGTACTTC.

There are many counts of this clonotype. V and J are TRBV20-1 and TRBJ1-6; possibly TRBD1 for D (5 bases). CDR1 and CDR2 from the germline V gene are DFQATT and SNEGSKA (reference sequence). CDR3 length equals 15 residues. V lost 0 bases, J lost 6 bases, and 12 bases lay in between. The CDR3 protein is CSARDLQGVNSPLHF. CDR3 bases: TGCAGTGCTAGAGATCTCCAGGGCGTTAATTCACCCCTCCACTTT.

As for this clonotype: One junction end disagrees with the germline gene, perhaps due to a read error. This sequence joins TRBV6-2 or TRBV6-3 and TRBJ2-5; D remains unclear. The CDR3 spans 14 residues. Germline-derived CDR1 and CDR2 are MNHEY and SVGEGT. CDR3 DNA sequence: TGTGCCAGCAGTCACTCGATGGGATCAGAGACCCAGTACTTC. Protein product: CASSHSMGSETQYF.

This clonotype was seen repeatedly, ten times or more. The chain combines TRBV20-1 with TRBJ2-7; 10 positions agree with TRBD2. Germline V gives CDR1 DFQATT, CDR2 SNEGSKA (reference sequence). The CDR3 runs 14 residues. The J segment lost 4 bases and the V segment lost 1 base, leaving 4 bases of the junction unmatched. Here the CDR3 reads CSARAASGSYEQYF. In nucleotides, the CDR3 is TGCAGTGCTAGAGCAGCTAGCGGGAGTTACGAGCAGTACTTC.

The chain couples TRBV18 to TRBJ2-3; 14 bases are a match to TRBD2. There are 17 residues in the CDR3. The V segment lost 1 base and the J segment 5 bases; nucleotides outside the gene matches: 5. Per the germline V gene, CDR1 is KGHSH and CDR2 is LQKENI. The CDR3, as DNA: TGTGCCAGCTCACCACAGGGACTAGCGGGAGTTGGAGATACGCAGTATTTT. Translated: CASSPQGLAGVGDTQYF.

This clonotype was recorded many times. The chain uses TRBV28 and TRBJ1-6; the D is unclear. The CDR3 loop spans 16 amino acids. CDR1 is MDHEN and CDR2 is SYDVKM in the germline V gene. V lost 5 bases and J 4 bases, leaving 15 bases between the germline ends. The CDR3: CASSEPTDRYNSPLHF. CDR3 nucleotide sequence: TGTGCCAGCAGTGAACCGACCGATAGATATAATTCACCCCTCCACTTT.

This clonotype was picked up a small number of times. V is TRBV6-4 and J is TRBJ1-1; D may be TRBD1 (5 bases). CDR1 MRHNA and CDR2 SNTAGT come from the germline V gene. The CDR3 spans 12 residues. V lost 4 bases to trimming and J lost 7 bases, with 10 bases between them. The DNA for the CDR3 is TGTGCCAGCAGTGGCGGGGCAGATGAAGCTTTCTTT. It codes for CASSGGADEAFF.

This chain uses TRBV5-5 with TRBJ1-6; no definite D call. V lost 2 bases and J lost 8, with 23 bases in between. The V gene's germline CDR1 is SGHKS and CDR2 YYEKEE (reference sequence). This CDR3 has 18 residues. CDR3 in amino acids: CASSFAAVGVPGDSPLHF. In nucleotides, the CDR3 is TGTGCCAGCAGCTTCGCGGCGGTCGGGGTCCCCGGGGATTCACCCCTCCACTTT.

The genes are TRBV10-3 and TRBJ2-7; possibly TRBD1 or TRBD2 for D (5 bases each). The CDR3 runs to 13 residues. Trimming took off 8 bases at V and 2 bases at J, with 13 bases between the two ends. Germline assignment: CDR1 ENHRY and CDR2 SYGVKD. The CDR3 DNA follows: TGTGCCATCGGTCCGGGACCAGCCTACGAGCAGTACTTC. As protein: CAIGPGPAYEQYF.

A note on this clonotype: A much more abundant neighbour one base away suggests this may be a read error. The CDR3 DNA follows: TGCAGTGCTAGAGAGGGTGGATCCTCTCCGAATGAGCAGTTCTTC. Amino acid sequence: CSAREGGSSPNEQFF. The chain has TRBV20-1 and TRBJ2-1; D gene ambiguous. CDR3 length: 15 residues. The V gene's germline CDR1 is DFQATT and CDR2 SNEGSKA (reference sequence). The V end lost 0 bases, the J end lost 7 bases, and 16 bases lay between the germline ends.

There are a few counts of this clonotype. Being one base from a much bigger clone, this may be a read error. The genes are TRBV12-3 or TRBV12-4 and TRBJ2-7; a possible D gene is TRBD2 (7 bases). V gave up 3 bases and J gave up 5 bases, with 11 bases separating them. The CDR3 is 13 residues long. This CDR3 reads CASSFTGGHEQYF. DNA of the CDR3: TGTGCCAGCAGTTTCACGGGGGGCCACGAGCAGTACTTC.

Ten or more counts support this clonotype. The chain recombines TRBV6-5 with TRBJ1-6, with D perhaps TRBD1 (5 bases). Germline CDR1 is MNHEY and CDR2 is SVGAGI. V lost 6 bases and J 10 bases, leaving 16 bases between the germline ends. The CDR3 spans 14 residues. The CDR3 loop is CASSPGTVRSPLHF. CDR3 nucleotides: TGTGCCAGCAGCCCCGGGACGGTGAGATCACCCCTCCACTTT.

The table lists this clonotype with many counts. J is TRBJ2-7 and V is TRBV7-8, with TRBD2 matching 7 bases. Germline CDR1 reads SGHVS; CDR2 reads FQNEAQ. There are 14 residues in the CDR3. Unmatched junction bases numbered 4, after V lost 3 bases and J lost 2 bases. As DNA, the CDR3 is TGTGCCAGCAGCTTCGGCGGGACTACCTACGAGCAGTACTTC. Translation: CASSFGGTTYEQYF.

The table lists this clonotype with many counts. The chain links TRBV5-6 to TRBJ1-5; D is unclear. The CDR3 has 14 amino acids. Germline V gene sequence: CDR1 SGHDT, CDR2 YYEEEE. V lost 0 bases and J lost 5, with 9 bases in between. The CDR3 sequence: CASSLDGRHQPQHF. CDR3 nucleotide sequence: TGTGCCAGCAGCTTGGATGGGAGGCATCAGCCCCAGCATTTT.

This clonotype was seen ten or more times. This chain joins TRBV19 and TRBJ2-1, with unresolved D. With 4 bases removed from V and 3 bases from J, the gap between germline ends came to 7 bases. The V gene's germline CDR1 is LNHDA and CDR2 SQIVND (reference sequence). The CDR3 is made up of 13 amino acids. The CDR3 spells CASSTPGYNEQFF. As DNA, the CDR3 is TGTGCCAGTAGTACCCCCGGCTACAATGAGCAGTTCTTC.

A remark on this clonotype: An end of the junction differs from the germline gene, which may be a read error. The chain has TRBV7-6 and TRBJ1-6; D not resolved. Germline CDR1 reads SGHVS; CDR2 reads FNYEAQ. CDR3 size: 15 residues. The CDR3 is CASSLVTAANSPLHF. The CDR3 DNA follows: TGCGCCAGCAGCTTAGTTACGGCAGCAAATTCACCCCTCCACTTT.

This clonotype was seen many times. The V and J genes are TRBV19 and TRBJ2-7, with 10 bases lining up with TRBD1. V shed 6 bases, J shed 4 bases, and the junction held 6 bases outside the gene matches. The CDR3 loop spans 14 amino acids. Per germline, CDR1 LNHDA and CDR2 SQIVND (reference sequence). For the CDR3, the DNA is TGTGCCAGTAGGGGACAGGGGCATCCTTACGAGCAGTACTTC. Translation: CASRGQGHPYEQYF.

This clonotype showed up many times. The chain links TRBV5-5 to TRBJ2-1; D ambiguous. Looked up from germline, CDR1 is SGHKS and CDR2 is YYEKEE (reference sequence). The CDR3 runs to 10 residues. Trimming took off 5 bases at V and 15 bases at J, with 12 bases between the two ends. Written as DNA, the CDR3 is TGTGCCAGCAGAGGCCAGAATTGGTTCTTC. Translating it yields CASRGQNWFF.

The table lists this clonotype with many counts. The chain links TRBV9 to TRBJ2-5, with 11 bases lining up with TRBD2. Germline V gene data show CDR1 as SGDLS and CDR2 as YYNGEE. The CDR3 runs to 21 residues. Trimming cost V 2 bases and J 1 base; bases outside gene matches: 19. CDR3 in amino acids: CASSVATGTSGRLHSQETQYF. The CDR3 nucleotides read TGTGCCAGCAGCGTGGCTACCGGGACTAGCGGCAGACTCCACAGCCAAGAGACCCAGTACTTC. The full variable domain, in which reference TRBV9 and TRBJ2-5 provide the parts outside the CDR3, is DSGVTQTPKHLITATGQRVTLRCSPRSGDLSVYWYQQSLDQGLQFLIQYYNGEERAKGNILERFSAQQFPDLHSELNLSSLELGDSALYFCASSVATGTSGRLHSQETQYFGPGTRLLVL.

This clonotype was seen only a few times. The chain employs TRBV3-1 and TRBJ2-2, with D maybe TRBD2 (5 bases). CDR1 and CDR2 (germline): LGHDT, YNNKEL (reference sequence). The CDR3 loop spans 15 amino acids. V dropped 4 bases and J dropped 1 base, with 10 bases sitting between them. As DNA, the CDR3 is TGTGCCAGCAGCCCCCCACGGGGGAACACCGGGGAGCTGTTTTTT. Its translation: CASSPPRGNTGELFF. Filled out from reference TRBV3-1 and TRBJ2-2, the complete variable domain reads DTAVSQTPKYLVTQMGNDKSIKCEQNLGHDTMYWYKQDSKKFLKIMFSYNNKELIINETVPNRFSPKSPDKAHLNLHINSLELGDSAVYFCASSPPRGNTGELFFGEGSRLTVL.